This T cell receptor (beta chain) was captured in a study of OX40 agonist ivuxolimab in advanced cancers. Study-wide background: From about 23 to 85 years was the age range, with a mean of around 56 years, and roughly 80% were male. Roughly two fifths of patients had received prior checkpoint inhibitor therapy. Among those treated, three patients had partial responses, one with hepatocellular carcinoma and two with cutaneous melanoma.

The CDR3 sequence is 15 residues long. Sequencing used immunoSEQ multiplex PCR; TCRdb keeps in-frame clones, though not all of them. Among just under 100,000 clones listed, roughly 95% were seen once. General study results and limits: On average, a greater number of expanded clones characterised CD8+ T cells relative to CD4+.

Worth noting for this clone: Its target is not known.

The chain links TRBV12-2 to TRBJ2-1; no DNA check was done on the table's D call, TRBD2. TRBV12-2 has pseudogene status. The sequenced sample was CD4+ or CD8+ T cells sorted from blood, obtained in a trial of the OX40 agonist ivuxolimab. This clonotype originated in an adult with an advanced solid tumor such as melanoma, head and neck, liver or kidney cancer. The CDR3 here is CASRLAGTPYNEQFF. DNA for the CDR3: TGTGCAAGTCGCTTAGCAGGGACTCCCTACAATGAGCAGTTCTTC.